This entry lists 30 T cell receptor beta chains sequenced from one sample in a study of cytomegalovirus exposure and HLA in healthy donors. PCR employed 60 Vbeta and 13 Jbeta primers. TCRdb's table, derived via immunoSEQ multiplex PCR, lists solely in-frame clones and lacks some. The sample has 180,000 or so clones; around 79% are singletons. The specimen was PBMCs. The origin of the receptors is a man aged 35-49 years in good health and CMV-seropositive.

Regarding this clone: The conserved closing phenylalanine or tryptophan is absent in this CDR3, likely reflecting a read error. The CDR3 DNA sequence: TGTGCCAGCAGCTTCACAGGGGTTAATGAAAAACTGTTTCTT. Its protein is CASSFTGVNEKLFL. The chain couples TRBV7-9 to TRBJ1-4; 7 bases are a match to TRBD1. Unmatched junction bases numbered 2, after V lost 3 bases and J lost 4 bases. The germline gives CDR1 SEHNR, CDR2 FQNEAQ (reference sequence). This CDR3 comprises 14 residues.

The chain uses TRBV7-9 and TRBJ2-2; 8 positions match TRBD1. Germline CDR1 is SEHNR and CDR2 is FQNEAQ (reference sequence). The trim removed 5 bases at V and 4 bases at J, leaving 12 bases unmatched. The CDR3 has 17 residues. The CDR3 region has the DNA TGTGCCAGCAGCCCCCCGGTCAGGGGGCGCGGCACCGGGGAGCTGTTTTTT. This sequence encodes CASSPPVRGRGTGELFF.

V gene TRBV28 combines with J gene TRBJ2-3; 11 bases are a match to TRBD2. J gave up 14 bases and V 7 bases, and 11 bases lay outside the gene matches. The germline V gene encodes CDR1 MDHEN and CDR2 SYDVKM. The CDR3 runs 13 residues. The CDR3 here is CASISARLAGTYF. The CDR3 region has the DNA TGTGCCAGCATCTCGGCCCGACTAGCGGGGACGTATTTT.

This chain joins TRBV7-6 and TRBJ2-5; 7 bases map to TRBD1. Germline assignment: CDR1 SGHVS and CDR2 FNYEAQ. This CDR3 has 13 residues. V dropped 5 bases and J dropped 3; count of bases not matched to a gene: 3. CDR3 in amino acids: CASSPGTEETQYF. The DNA of the CDR3 is TGTGCCAGCAGCCCCGGGACAGAAGAGACCCAGTACTTC.

This clone has more than one count but fewer than ten. The chain has TRBV27 and TRBJ2-1, with TRBD2 matching 7 bases. The CDR3 runs 17 residues. J lost 3 bases, V lost 1 base, and 9 bases had no gene match. From germline, CDR1 is MNHEY and CDR2 SMNVEV (reference sequence). The CDR3 DNA follows: TGTGCCAGCAGTTTATTAGGTTTCGGGGGGAACTACAATGAGCAGTTCTTC. Translated: CASSLLGFGGNYNEQFF.

The rearrangement uses TRBV7-2 and TRBJ2-7, with TRBD2 identical over 11 bases. This CDR3 region has 16 residues. In germline, CDR1 is SGHTA, CDR2 FQGNSA. The ends lost 5 bases at V and 2 bases at J; junction bases unmatched: 8. The CDR3 nucleotides read TGTGCCAGCAGCCCCTCCGGACTAGCGGGTACCTACGAGCAGTACTTC. Residues: CASSPSGLAGTYEQYF.

The chain couples TRBV9 to TRBJ2-2, with D possibly matching TRBD1 (6 bases). Germline lookup yields CDR1 SGDLS and CDR2 YYNGEE. Between the trimmed V and J ends, which lost 0 bases and 8 bases, there was a span of 29 bases. The CDR3 totals 20 residues. CDR3 DNA sequence: TGTGCCAGCAGCGTAGGGGTGGCCACAGGGAGATTTTATCGGTCGGGGGAGCTGTTTTTT. Translating it yields CASSVGVATGRFYRSGELFF.

This chain links TRBV7-8 with TRBJ1-5; TRBD1 agrees at 7 bases. Per the germline V gene, CDR1 is SGHVS and CDR2 is FQNEAQ. The CDR3 spans 16 residues. The trim removed 1 base at V and 1 base at J, leaving 4 bases unmatched. CDR3 sequence (DNA): TGTGCCAGCAGCTTAGTAAGGGGGCTGAGCAATCAGCCCCAGCATTTT. This sequence encodes CASSLVRGLSNQPQHF.

The genes are TRBV5-1 and TRBJ2-1; 8 nucleotides align to TRBD2. The germline V gene has CDR1 SGHRS and CDR2 YFSETQ. Trimming took 2 bases from V and 3 from J; bases not matched to a gene: 7. The CDR3 runs to 16 residues. CDR3 DNA: TGCGCCAGCAGCTTCGGAGGTAGCGGGGACTACAATGAGCAGTTCTTC. Translation gives CASSFGGSGDYNEQFF.

The gene calls are TRBV19 and TRBJ1-2; 8 nucleotides match TRBD1. The CDR3 is made up of 15 amino acids. The junction had 11 bases not matched to a gene; V was cut back by 8 bases and J by 3 bases. Germline V gene sequence: CDR1 LNHDA, CDR2 SQIVND (reference sequence). CDR3 sequence (DNA): TGTGCCAGTGCAGGACAGGGCAATTTTTACTATGGCTACACCTTC. This codes for CASAGQGNFYYGYTF.

This chain joins TRBV5-4 and TRBJ2-5; TRBD1 is a possible D gene (6 bases). Per germline, CDR1 SGHNT and CDR2 YYREEE (reference sequence). V was cut by 2 bases and J by 4 bases, with 9 bases left in between. The CDR3 sequence is 13 residues long. CDR3 protein: CASSFVGAETQYF. The CDR3 nucleotides are TGTGCCAGCAGCTTCGTGGGGGCAGAGACCCAGTACTTC.

V is TRBV25-1 and J is TRBJ2-7; 8 nucleotides align to TRBD1. CDR3 size: 16 residues. Germline CDR1 is MGHDK and CDR2 is SYGVNS. V was pared by 2 bases and J by 3 bases, with 9 bases of the junction left unmatched. The CDR3 region is CASSEPAGTGDYEQYF. DNA of the CDR3: TGTGCCAGCAGTGAACCCGCCGGGACAGGCGACTACGAGCAGTACTTC.

The chain carries TRBV5-8 and TRBJ2-7; D call uncertain. V shed 2 bases and J shed 2 bases, with 8 bases lying between them. Germline assignment: CDR1 SGHTS and CDR2 YDEGEE. The CDR3 has 13 residues. The CDR3 protein is CASSFPVTYEQYF. Written as DNA, the CDR3 is TGTGCCAGCAGCTTCCCAGTTACCTACGAGCAGTACTTC.

This clone was detected a few times. V and J are TRBV27 and TRBJ2-7, with 10 bases lining up with TRBD2. The germline V gene encodes CDR1 MNHEY and CDR2 SMNVEV (reference sequence). The V gene end was trimmed by 5 bases and the J gene end by 4 bases; junction bases not matched to a gene: 5. The CDR3 is made up of 14 amino acids. CDR3 loop: CASSRAGGPYEQYF. DNA of the CDR3: TGTGCCAGCAGTCGAGCGGGAGGGCCGTACGAGCAGTACTTC.

The rearrangement joins TRBV6-1 to TRBJ1-2, with 10 bases matching TRBD1. The germline CDR1 and CDR2 sequences are MNHNS and SASEGT. J lost 4 bases, V lost 6 bases, and 2 bases had no gene match. The CDR3 sequence is 13 residues long. The CDR3 loop reads CASRTGGGYGYTF. The DNA of the CDR3 is TGTGCCAGCAGGACAGGGGGCGGCTATGGCTACACCTTC.

The genes are TRBV5-1 and TRBJ2-5; TRBD1 matches at 7 bases. The end of the DNA fits TRBJ2-7 better, so the J call may be wrong. The length of the CDR3 is 14 residues. Germline-derived CDR1 and CDR2 are SGHRS and YFSETQ. The CDR3 here is CASSLDRGNYEQYF. CDR3 bases: TGCGCCAGCAGCTTGGACAGGGGTAACTACGAGCAGTACTTC.

The chain links TRBV6-8 to TRBJ1-1, with 10 positions matching TRBD1. The V gene end was trimmed by 5 bases and the J gene end by 9 bases; junction bases not matched to a gene: 0. The length of the CDR3 is 11 residues. The germline V gene has CDR1 MNHGY and CDR2 SAAAGT. In DNA form, the CDR3 reads TGTGCCAGCAGTGACAGGGGGCAAGCTTTCTTT. Translation: CASSDRGQAFF.

The chain combines TRBV4-1 with TRBJ2-5, with 9 positions matching TRBD2. This CDR3 has 17 amino acids. Per the germline V gene, CDR1 is MGHRA and CDR2 is YSYEKL. V dropped 5 bases and J dropped 5; count of bases not matched to a gene: 15. The CDR3 reads CASSDFPPGLARETQYF. The CDR3 region has the DNA TGCGCCAGCAGCGATTTTCCTCCGGGACTAGCTAGGGAGACCCAGTACTTC.

J is TRBJ1-6 and V is TRBV21-1; the listed D gene, TRBD1, was not tested against the DNA. TRBV21-1 is a pseudogene segment. The CDR3 length is 17 residues. The CDR3 DNA follows: TGTGCCAGCAGCAAAGCCCGGGACAGGGGACGTAATTCACCCCTCCACTTT. It yields the protein CASSKARDRGRNSPLHF.

J is TRBJ1-5 and V is TRBV19; D is perhaps TRBD1 (5 bases). V gave up 3 bases and J gave up 12 bases, with 15 bases separating them. Germline CDR1 and CDR2: LNHDA and SQIVND (reference sequence). CDR3 length equals 13 residues. Here the CDR3 DNA reads TGTGCCAGTAGTATGGGCAGGGAAAAGATCCAGCATTTT. This codes for CASSMGREKIQHF.

This clone was detected a few times. The V call is TRBV14, the J call TRBJ2-3, with D possibly being TRBD1 (6 bases). Germline CDR1 and CDR2: SGHDN and FVKESK. Trimming removed 1 base at V and 6 bases at J, with 11 bases between. The CDR3 length is 14 residues. CDR3 sequence: CASSQGGGADTQYF. DNA of the CDR3: TGTGCCAGCAGCCAAGGAGGGGGTGCGGATACGCAGTATTTT.

This clone was picked up one time. V gene TRBV6-5 combines with J gene TRBJ1-5; 8 positions match TRBD1. CDR3 length: 16 residues. Trimming at V came to 4 bases and at J to 5 bases, leaving 10 bases not matched to a gene. Germline-derived CDR1 and CDR2 are MNHEY and SVGAGI. For the CDR3, the DNA is TGTGCCAGCAGTTCGACTCAGGGGGCCTACGATCAGCCCCAGCATTTT. The encoded protein is CASSSTQGAYDQPQHF.

V gene TRBV7-9 combines with J gene TRBJ1-4; 10 bases line up with TRBD1. Germline lookup yields CDR1 SEHNR and CDR2 FQNEAQ (reference sequence). Trimming at V came to 5 bases and at J to 3 bases, leaving 6 bases not matched to a gene. CDR3 length equals 16 residues. The CDR3: CASSATGGPANEKLFF. CDR3 DNA: TGTGCCAGCAGCGCGACAGGGGGCCCGGCTAATGAAAAACTGTTTTTT.

DNA for the CDR3: TGTGCCAGTAGTATAGGTAAAAACACCGGGGAGCTGTTTTTT. As protein: CASSIGKNTGELFF. The rearrangement joins TRBV19 to TRBJ2-2; no reliable D call. The germline V gene has CDR1 LNHDA and CDR2 SQIVND (reference sequence). The length of the CDR3 is 14 residues. Trimming pared 1 base from V and 2 bases from J, leaving 5 bases between.

This chain joins TRBV27 and TRBJ2-5, with 11 bases fitting TRBD2. Unmatched junction bases numbered 2, after V lost 1 base and J lost 4 bases. This CDR3 has 15 amino acids. Germline V gene data show CDR1 as MNHEY and CDR2 as SMNVEV (reference sequence). CDR3 DNA: TGTGCCAGCAGTTTATTCGGACTAGCGGGAGAGACCCAGTACTTC. Protein product: CASSLFGLAGETQYF.

V and J are TRBV27 and TRBJ2-1, with a weak D call TRBD2 (5 bases). The V end lost 8 bases, the J end lost 8 bases, and 19 bases lay between the germline ends. Germline V gives CDR1 MNHEY, CDR2 SMNVEV (reference sequence). The CDR3 spans 14 residues. The CDR3 region has the DNA TGTGCCAGCGGAGGAGAGACTCCTTTGGATGAGCAGTTCTTC. Translated, it gives CASGGETPLDEQFF.

CDR3 loop: CASSFVGGRPNNEQFF. The CDR3 nucleotides read TGTGCCAGCAGTTTTGTGGGAGGCAGGCCCAACAATGAGCAGTTCTTC. The J gene is TRBJ2-1, the V gene TRBV27; D possibly corresponds to TRBD2 (6 bases). Germline V gene data show CDR1 as MNHEY and CDR2 as SMNVEV (reference sequence). The CDR3 covers 16 residues. V lost 3 bases to trimming and J lost 5 bases, with 17 bases between them.

The V gene is TRBV27, the J gene TRBJ2-3; TRBD2 is a possible D gene (7 bases). Deletions cut 6 bases from V and 4 bases from J, with 17 bases between. The CDR3 sequence is 15 residues long. Germline loops: CDR1 MNHEY, CDR2 SMNVEV (reference sequence). The DNA of the CDR3 is TGTGCCAGCAGGTTGGGGGGGGCGTGGGCAGATACGCAGTATTTT. The encoded protein is CASRLGGAWADTQYF.

This chain links TRBV28 with TRBJ2-6; 13 positions agree with TRBD2. After removal of 5 bases from V and 2 bases from J, the junction contained 6 bases not matched to a gene. CDR1 MDHEN and CDR2 SYDVKM come from the germline V gene. CDR3 size: 18 residues. The CDR3 DNA sequence: TGTGCCAGCAGTGACGGGACTAGCGGGATAGCTGGGGCCAACGTCCTGACTTTC. This codes for CASSDGTSGIAGANVLTF.

The rearrangement joins TRBV10-3 to TRBJ1-5, with TRBD1 as a possible D gene (6 bases). This CDR3 comprises 15 residues. CDR1 is ENHRY and CDR2 is SYGVKD in the germline V gene. The V end was cut by 0 bases, the J end by 4 bases, with 10 bases between. The CDR3 here is CAISESGQINQPQHF. The CDR3 coding sequence is TGTGCCATCAGTGAGTCCGGACAGATAAATCAGCCCCAGCATTTT.